What follows are 14 T cell receptor beta chains derived from one specimen sequenced in a study of shared clonotypes between healthy human individuals. Sequenced by immunoSEQ multiplex PCR; TCRdb stores in-frame clones only, minus some. Altogether some 1,600,000 clones are present, nearly 99% being singletons, with the ten largest covering around 0.45%. The sequenced material came from naive CD4+ T cells sorted from blood. Subset indicated: CD45RA+ positively selected. Source of these receptors: a man aged 30 to 39 in good health.

The CDR3 nucleotides are TGTGCCAGCAGTGCCCGACAGGGGGCGTTAATATTGAGCAATCAGCCCCAGCATTTT. It is translated as CASSARQGALILSNQPQHF. This chain joins TRBV6-1 and TRBJ1-5, with TRBD1 identical over 10 bases. CDR3 length: 19 residues. V lost 4 bases, J lost 1 base, and 13 bases stayed unmatched. Germline lookup yields CDR1 MNHNS and CDR2 SASEGT.

This clone was found once. The V and J genes are TRBV5-1 and TRBJ2-1; 8 nucleotides match TRBD2. The V gene end was trimmed by 4 bases and the J gene end by 3 bases; junction bases not matched to a gene: 9. The CDR3 consists of 16 residues. CDR1 is SGHRS and CDR2 is YFSETQ in the germline V gene. CDR3 protein: CASSHPREGFYNEQFF. The CDR3 DNA reads as TGCGCCAGCAGCCACCCCCGGGAGGGCTTCTACAATGAGCAGTTCTTC.

The chain uses TRBV27 and TRBJ2-3; TRBD2 aligns across 11 bases. V shed 3 bases, J shed 6 bases, and the junction held 2 bases outside the gene matches. CDR1 MNHEY and CDR2 SMNVEV come from the germline V gene (reference sequence). The CDR3 contains 14 residues. DNA for the CDR3: TGTGCCAGCAGTTTCTTAGCGGGAGGGGATACGCAGTATTTT. Its protein is CASSFLAGGDTQYF.

The rearrangement joins TRBV5-5 to TRBJ2-5, with 7 bases identical to TRBD2. Germline trimming cut 4 bases from V and 5 bases from J; bases unmatched to any gene: 8. Germline V lookup: CDR1 SGHKS, CDR2 YYEKEE (reference sequence). The length of the CDR3 is 14 residues. The DNA of the CDR3 is TGTGCCAGCAGCCCGGGACTACAGGAGGAGACCCAGTACTTC. This sequence encodes CASSPGLQEETQYF.

This clone is a singleton in its sample. The chain joins TRBV29-1 to TRBJ2-5, with D tentatively TRBD1 or TRBD2 (5 bases each). V was shortened by 6 bases and J by 4 bases, with 12 bases between the two germline ends. The germline gives CDR1 SQVTM, CDR2 ANQGSEA. CDR3 length equals 12 residues. The chain's CDR3 is CSVAQGPETQYF. The CDR3 region has the DNA TGCAGCGTAGCCCAGGGACCAGAGACCCAGTACTTC.

The chain's CDR3 is CASRLGITNTEAFF. CDR3 coding DNA: TGTGCCAGCAGGCTGGGAATTACGAACACTGAAGCTTTCTTT. This sequence joins TRBV28 and TRBJ1-1; D gene ambiguous. Germline CDR1 is MDHEN and CDR2 is SYDVKM. The V end was cut by 6 bases, the J end by 1 base, with 12 bases between. This CDR3 comprises 14 residues. The full variable domain, rest sourced from reference TRBV28 and TRBJ1-1, is DVKVTQSSRYLVKRTGEKVFLECVQDMDHENMFWYRQDPGLGLRLIYFSYDVKMKEKGDIPEGYSVSREKKERFSLILESASTNQTSMYLCASRLGITNTEAFFGQGTRLTVV.

The rearrangement joins TRBV11-2 to TRBJ2-7, with D uncertain. The germline V gene has CDR1 SGHAT and CDR2 FQNNGV. The V end was cut by 4 bases, the J end by 0 bases, with 22 bases between. The CDR3 length is 18 residues. The CDR3 loop is CASSSRTRLFLDSYEQYF. CDR3 bases: TGTGCCAGCAGCTCCAGGACGCGTTTGTTTCTGGACTCCTACGAGCAGTACTTC.

This clone was observed a single time. Other DNA sequences of this sample code for an identical CDR3. The chain joins TRBV10-3 to TRBJ2-6; no clear D gene. CDR3 length: 16 residues. The germline V gene has CDR1 ENHRY and CDR2 SYGVKD. V was pared by 0 bases and J by 1 base, with 7 bases between. The CDR3 sequence: CAISESRGSGANVLTF. In DNA, the CDR3 is TGTGCCATCAGTGAGTCAAGAGGTTCTGGGGCCAACGTCCTGACTTTC.

The chain is built from TRBV5-8 and TRBJ2-1, with 8 bases lining up with TRBD1. Germline V CDR1 and CDR2: SGHTS, YDEGEE. J lost 2 bases, V lost 0 bases, and 7 bases had no gene match. This CDR3 comprises 17 residues. The CDR3 is CASSLVRTGSPYNEQFF. The DNA for the CDR3 is TGTGCCAGCAGCTTGGTCCGGACAGGGAGTCCCTACAATGAGCAGTTCTTC.

The V gene is TRBV14, the J gene TRBJ2-7, with 9 bases fitting TRBD2. With 4 bases clipped from V and 9 bases from J, the junction kept 10 bases outside the gene matches. Germline assignment: CDR1 SGHDN and CDR2 FVKESK. CDR3 size: 14 residues. The CDR3 sequence is CASSPGTSLYRQYF. The CDR3 DNA is TGTGCCAGCAGCCCGGGGACTAGCTTATATCGGCAGTACTTC.

The gene calls are TRBV7-2 and TRBJ2-7; D not certain. Germline-derived CDR1 and CDR2 are SGHTA and FQGNSA. This CDR3 is 14 amino acids long. V lost 5 bases, J lost 0 bases, and 11 bases lay in between. CDR3 sequence reads: CASSQWMRSYEQYF. In DNA, the CDR3 is TGTGCCAGCAGCCAATGGATGCGCTCCTACGAGCAGTACTTC.

This chain uses TRBV2 with TRBJ2-6; the match to TRBD1 covers 10 bases. The CDR3 has 19 amino acids. The germline CDR1 and CDR2 sequences are SNHLY and FYNNEI. V trimming: 6 bases; J trimming: 0 bases; junction bases outside the gene matches: 11. The CDR3 DNA is TGTGCCAGCAGACCCGGGACAGGGGCCTCCCCCTCTGGGGCCAACGTCCTGACTTTC. Residues: CASRPGTGASPSGANVLTF.

The rearrangement links TRBV4-1 to TRBJ2-1; D gene ambiguous. This CDR3 comprises 13 residues. In germline, CDR1 is MGHRA, CDR2 YSYEKL. Trimming left V 4 bases short and J 10 bases short, with 14 bases between. This CDR3 reads CASSLVVLSEQFF. The CDR3 DNA is TGCGCCAGCAGCCTGGTCGTACTCTCGGAGCAGTTCTTC.

To note about this clone: The sample contains more than one DNA sequence encoding this CDR3. CDR3 bases: TGTGCCAGCTCACCAACTACAGGGGACACTGAAGCTTTCTTT. Translation gives CASSPTTGDTEAFF. This sequence joins TRBV18 and TRBJ1-1; TRBD1 aligns across 7 bases. Germline CDR1 reads KGHSH; CDR2 reads LQKENI. CDR3 length: 14 residues. Trimming at V came to 2 bases and at J to 3 bases, leaving 3 bases not matched to a gene. The full variable domain, rest sourced from reference TRBV18 and TRBJ1-1, is NAGVMQNPRHLVRRRGQEARLRCSPMKGHSHVYWYRQLPEEGLKFMVYLQKENIIDESGMPKERFSAEFPKEGPSILRIQQVVRGDSAAYFCASSPTTGDTEAFFGQGTRLTVV.